The 2 T cell receptor beta chains in this list originate from one sample, sequenced in a study of technical replicates of blood from several donors. Sequencing was performed with immunoSEQ multiplex PCR; in TCRdb, only in-frame clones are kept and a portion is missing. The table includes roughly 81,000 clones, approximately 97% detected once. Specimen: T cells isolated from PBMCs. These receptors came from a human donor in good health.

J is TRBJ1-2 and V is TRBV15, with D tentatively TRBD1 (6 bases). V lost 3 bases and J 3 bases, leaving 8 bases between the germline ends. Germline assignment: CDR1 LNHNV and CDR2 YYDKDF (reference sequence). The CDR3 is 13 residues long. The CDR3 spells CATSSNRDYGYTF. CDR3 in DNA: TGTGCCACCAGCAGCAACAGGGACTATGGCTACACCTTC.

This sequence joins TRBV14 and TRBJ2-3; 7 bases map to TRBD1. Unmatched junction bases numbered 12, after V lost 5 bases and J lost 10 bases. The CDR3 runs to 14 residues. Germline CDR1 is SGHDN and CDR2 is FVKESK. DNA of the CDR3: TGTGCCAGCAGCGTCCCGGGACAGCATTCAGCGCAGTATTTT. It encodes CASSVPGQHSAQYF.